This entry lists 18 T cell receptor beta chains sequenced from one sample in a study of blood T cell repertoires in COVID-19. Profiling relied on immunoSEQ multiplex PCR, and the TCRdb table lists in-frame clones only, not all of them. This repertoire shows 160,000 or so clones, 81% found once; its top ten account for about 10%. Sample: peripheral blood. The receptors derive from a man aged 60-69 years with active or convalescent COVID-19.

This rearrangement joins TRBV10-2 to TRBJ2-7; 10 nucleotides align to TRBD1. Trimming took 11 bases from V and 1 from J; bases not matched to a gene: 17. Germline CDR1 and CDR2: WSHSY and SAAADI. CDR3 length equals 17 residues. In DNA, the CDR3 is TGCGCCCGCTGGGGGGGGGTCCGGGACAGGGGATCCTACGAGCAGTACTTC. Amino acids: CARWGGVRDRGSYEQYF.

This CDR3 reads CASSFGVVSEQYF. The CDR3 region has the DNA TGTGCCAGCAGCTTCGGGGTGGTCTCCGAGCAGTACTTC. This chain uses TRBV11-2 with TRBJ2-7; perhaps TRBD2 as D (5 bases). The CDR3 is 13 amino acids. Germline V gene lookup returns CDR1 SGHAT and CDR2 FQNNGV. V lost 3 bases and J lost 6, with 12 bases in between.

The chain employs TRBV9 and TRBJ2-4; D unclear. V lost 0 bases to trimming and J lost 0 bases, with 13 bases between them. CDR3 length equals 17 residues. Looked up from germline, CDR1 is SGDLS and CDR2 is YYNGEE. The CDR3, as DNA: TGTGCCAGCAGCGTAGTCCCCAACACGCTAGCCAAAAACATTCAGTACTTC. It yields the protein CASSVVPNTLAKNIQYF. The full variable domain, its missing parts supplied by reference TRBV9 and TRBJ2-4, is DSGVTQTPKHLITATGQRVTLRCSPRSGDLSVYWYQQSLDQGLQFLIQYYNGEERAKGNILERFSAQQFPDLHSELNLSSLELGDSALYFCASSVVPNTLAKNIQYFGAGTRLSVL.

This clone was picked up one time. The chain links TRBV2 to TRBJ2-7; D perhaps matches TRBD2 (5 bases). Between the trimmed V and J ends, which lost 6 bases and 3 bases, there was a span of 12 bases. Germline V CDR1 and CDR2: SNHLY, FYNNEI. The CDR3 runs to 13 residues. CDR3 protein: CASRDGLYYEQYF. CDR3 bases: TGTGCCAGCAGAGATGGACTTTACTACGAGCAGTACTTC.

CDR3 sequence reads: CASSEPTVSGNTIYF. As DNA, the CDR3 is TGCGCCAGCAGTGAGCCGACAGTTTCTGGAAACACCATATATTTT. The chain recombines TRBV10-2 with TRBJ1-3; maybe TRBD1 (5 bases). V was trimmed by 2 bases and J by 1 base, leaving 9 bases between them. CDR3 size: 15 residues. Germline V gene sequence: CDR1 WSHSY, CDR2 SAAADI.

The genes are TRBV2 and TRBJ2-3; TRBD2 agrees at 14 bases. CDR1 is SNHLY, CDR2 FYNNEI, per germline. The V and J ends lost 6 bases and 5 bases, in that order; junction bases with no gene match: 7. This CDR3 contains 16 residues. The CDR3 region is CASRATSGRAGDTQYF. The CDR3 nucleotides are TGTGCCAGCAGGGCGACTAGCGGGAGGGCCGGAGATACGCAGTATTTT.

CDR3 residues: CASSLGLAGVYNEQFF. The CDR3 region has the DNA TGTGCCAGCAGCTTAGGACTAGCGGGAGTCTACAATGAGCAGTTCTTC. The chain carries TRBV5-5 and TRBJ2-1; 13 bases align to TRBD2. The CDR3 runs 16 residues. Germline-derived CDR1 and CDR2 are SGHKS and YYEKEE (reference sequence). J was trimmed by 3 bases and V by 2 bases; bases with no gene match: 2.

Comments on this clone: The same CDR3 arises from other DNA sequences in this sample as well. The chain recombines TRBV18 with TRBJ1-1; D is possibly TRBD1 (5 bases). The CDR3 extends over 13 amino acids. Germline V gene lookup returns CDR1 KGHSH and CDR2 LQKENI. V lost 1 base and J 5 bases, leaving 8 bases between the germline ends. CDR3 bases: TGTGCCAGCTCACCACGGGGGGGGACTGAAGCTTTCTTT. It codes for CASSPRGGTEAFF.

The chain recombines TRBV29-1 with TRBJ2-6, with D hard to call. Trimming pared 4 bases from V and 0 bases from J, leaving 10 bases between. The CDR3 spans 15 residues. The germline CDR1 and CDR2 sequences are SQVTM and ANQGSEA. CDR3 DNA: TGCAGCGTTGCAGACGTAGACTCTGGGGCCAACGTCCTGACTTTC. Protein sequence: CSVADVDSGANVLTF.

The chain is built from TRBV7-9 and TRBJ1-2; the D is unclear. Trimming pared 1 base from V and 8 bases from J, leaving 5 bases between. Germline CDR1 SEHNR, CDR2 FQNEAQ (reference sequence). CDR3 length: 11 amino acids. The DNA for the CDR3 is TGTGCCAGCAGCTTAGTGAGAGGCTACACCTTC. This translates into CASSLVRGYTF.

The chain links TRBV9 to TRBJ1-6; possible D gene TRBD1, 6 bases. With 3 bases removed from V and 6 bases from J, the gap between germline ends came to 10 bases. The CDR3 length is 14 residues. Germline values: CDR1 SGDLS, CDR2 YYNGEE. CDR3 in amino acids: CASSAGQFNSPLHF. The CDR3 coding sequence is TGTGCCAGCAGCGCGGGACAATTTAATTCACCCCTCCACTTT.

The V and J genes are TRBV25-1 and TRBJ2-7; maybe TRBD1 (8 bases). Germline V lookup: CDR1 MGHDK, CDR2 SYGVNS. V was shortened by 5 bases and J by 7 bases, with 18 bases between the two germline ends. CDR3 length: 14 amino acids. CDR3 sequence reads: CASSYRGGLREQYF. The CDR3 DNA reads TGTGCCAGCAGTTACAGGGGGGGACTACGTGAGCAGTACTTC.

The chain carries TRBV18 and TRBJ1-3; D uncertain. V was shortened by 7 bases and J by 1 base, with 8 bases between the two germline ends. The CDR3 spans 13 residues. Per the germline V gene, CDR1 is KGHSH and CDR2 is LQKENI. The CDR3 loop is CASLRESGNTIYF. CDR3 bases: TGTGCCAGCTTACGGGAATCTGGAAACACCATATATTTT.

The V call is TRBV10-3, the J call TRBJ1-1; TRBD1 aligns across 8 bases. The CDR3 has 15 residues. Germline V lookup: CDR1 ENHRY, CDR2 SYGVKD. V lost 4 bases to trimming and J lost 6 bases; unmatched junction nucleotides: 10. CDR3 sequence reads: CAISGGGQGVSEAFF. Here the CDR3 DNA reads TGTGCCATCAGTGGGGGAGGACAGGGAGTTTCTGAAGCTTTCTTT.

This chain connects TRBV16 to TRBJ1-4, with 8 bases fitting TRBD1. The trim removed 2 bases at V and 8 bases at J, leaving 4 bases unmatched. The CDR3 contains 14 residues. CDR1 and CDR2 from the germline V gene are KGHSY and FQNENV. The CDR3, as DNA: TGTGCCAGCAGCCAAGGACAGGGCCGAGAAAAACTGTTTTTT. Amino acid sequence: CASSQGQGREKLFF.

The gene calls are TRBV4-1 and TRBJ2-1; 8 nucleotides agree with TRBD2. This CDR3 contains 17 residues. Germline V lookup: CDR1 MGHRA, CDR2 YSYEKL. The trim removed 4 bases at V and 9 bases at J, leaving 17 bases unmatched. CDR3 amino acids: CASSPSGAGGLWVEQFF. CDR3 DNA sequence: TGCGCCAGCAGCCCCTCCGGGGCGGGAGGCTTGTGGGTTGAGCAGTTCTTC.

The chain uses TRBV18 and TRBJ1-5; maybe TRBD1 (5 bases). The CDR3 is 15 amino acids. Germline CDR1 KGHSH, CDR2 LQKENI. Deletions cut 6 bases from V and 7 bases from J, with 19 bases between. CDR3 sequence: CASSPPGESGQPQHF. The CDR3 nucleotides read TGTGCCAGCTCCCCGCCGGGGGAGTCTGGCCAGCCCCAGCATTTT.

The sample holds one count of this clone. The chain has TRBV5-1 and TRBJ1-4; maybe TRBD1 (5 bases). CDR3 length equals 16 residues. CDR1 is SGHRS and CDR2 is YFSETQ in the germline V gene. Trimming took 0 bases from V and 5 from J, leaving 14 bases between them. CDR3 sequence: CASSLVGPEGNEKLFF. In DNA form, the CDR3 reads TGCGCCAGCAGCTTGGTGGGTCCGGAGGGGAATGAAAAACTGTTTTTT. The variable domain in full, completed from reference TRBV5-1 and TRBJ1-4, reads KAGVTQTPRYLIKTRGQQVTLSCSPISGHRSVSWYQQTPGQGLQFLFEYFSETQRNKGNFPGRFSGRQFSNSRSEMNVSTLELGDSALYLCASSLVGPEGNEKLFFGSGTQLSVL.